This is a list of T cell receptor beta chains from one sample in a study of blood T cell repertoires in COVID-19. The assay was immunoSEQ multiplex PCR, and TCRdb's table has in-frame clones only and misses some. The sample lists about 120,000 clones; roughly 81% were seen once. Sequenced: peripheral blood. The receptors were gathered from a human donor in a cohort sampled during active COVID-19. The CDR3 runs from the conserved cysteine through the conserved F or W. D genes are given only for firm matches. Expanded clones are given a class, and other clones once, few, many or no size at all.

clone size: once
V gene: TRBV9
J gene: TRBJ2-1
D gene: .
CDR3 DNA: TGTGCCAGCAGCGTAGACGGACAGCTCTACAATGAGCAGTTCTTC
CDR3 protein: CASSVDGQLYNEQFF

clone size: few
V gene: TRBV7-3
J gene: TRBJ2-2
D gene: .
CDR3 DNA: TGTGCCAGCAGCTTAATCCCCACAGGCGACACCGGGGAGCTGTTTTTT
CDR3 protein: CASSLIPTGDTGELFF

clone size: .
V gene: TRBV7-2
J gene: TRBJ2-7
D gene: TRBD2
CDR3 DNA: TGTGCCAGCAGCACCCAAAGCGGGGCAGGGAGGCAGTACTTC
CDR3 protein: CASSTQSGAGRQYF

clone size: .
V gene: TRBV5-6
J gene: TRBJ2-1
D gene: .
CDR3 DNA: TGTGCCAGCAGCTCGGGACACCCGGCCTACAATGAGCAGTTCTTC
CDR3 protein: CASSSGHPAYNEQFF

clone size: few
V gene: TRBV27
J gene: TRBJ1-6
D gene: TRBD1
CDR3 DNA: TGTGCCAGCAGAGGGACAGCTGATAATTCACCCCTCCACTTT
CDR3 protein: CASRGTADNSPLHF

clone size: once
V gene: TRBV15
J gene: TRBJ2-2
D gene: TRBD1
CDR3 DNA: TGTGCCACCAGCAGAGTCCGCCCCGGGACAGGGGACGCCGGGGAGCTGTTTTTT
CDR3 protein: CATSRVRPGTGDAGELFF

clone size: .
V gene: TRBV7-2
J gene: TRBJ2-5
D gene: .
CDR3 DNA: TGTGCCAGCAGCTTAGGCAGGCTTTCCCAAGAGACCCAGTACTTC
CDR3 protein: CASSLGRLSQETQYF

clone size: .
V gene: TRBV30
J gene: TRBJ2-1
D gene: .
CDR3 DNA: TGTGCCTGCCCCACCGTTCTGAGCTCCTACAATGAGCAGTTCTTC
CDR3 protein: CACPTVLSSYNEQFF

clone size: .
V gene: TRBV18
J gene: TRBJ1-5
D gene: .
CDR3 DNA: TGTGCCAGCTCACCTCGACAGGTGGCTCAGCCCCAGCATTTT
CDR3 protein: CASSPRQVAQPQHF

clone size: .
V gene: TRBV5-4
J gene: TRBJ1-2
D gene: .
CDR3 DNA: TGTGCCAGCAGCTCCGCCGGGGGTACCTATGGCTACACCTTC
CDR3 protein: CASSSAGGTYGYTF

clone size: once
V gene: TRBV29-1
J gene: TRBJ2-2
D gene: .
CDR3 DNA: TGCAGCGTTACCGGGGACACCGGGGAGCTGTTTTTT
CDR3 protein: CSVTGDTGELFF

clone size: .
V gene: TRBV4-1
J gene: TRBJ2-2
D gene: TRBD2
CDR3 DNA: TGCGCCAGCAGCCAACCCCAGGGACTAGCGGGGGGCCACACCGGGGAGCTGTTTTTT
CDR3 protein: CASSQPQGLAGGHTGELFF

clone size: .
V gene: TRBV28
J gene: TRBJ1-6
D gene: .
CDR3 DNA: TGTGCCAGTTCGTTCCTCTATAATTCACCCCTCCACTTT
CDR3 protein: CASSFLYNSPLHF

clone size: .
V gene: TRBV7-3
J gene: TRBJ2-1
D gene: .
CDR3 DNA: TGTGCCAGCAGCTTACGCCCTCCGACGGGAGAGGGATCCTACAATGAGCAGTTCTTC
CDR3 protein: CASSLRPPTGEGSYNEQFF

clone size: .
V gene: TRBV7-9
J gene: TRBJ2-3
D gene: .
CDR3 DNA: TGTGCCAGCAGCCGGGACTTTAGCACAGATACGCAGTATTTT
CDR3 protein: CASSRDFSTDTQYF

clone size: few
V gene: TRBV2
J gene: TRBJ1-1
D gene: TRBD1
CDR3 DNA: TGTGCCAGCGGAGGACAGGGATGGAACACTGAAGCTTTCTTT
CDR3 protein: CASGGQGWNTEAFF

clone size: .
V gene: TRBV14
J gene: TRBJ2-7
D gene: .
CDR3 DNA: TGTGCCAGCAGCCAAGATCTCGCGGGACGGGGCGAGCAGTACTTC
CDR3 protein: CASSQDLAGRGEQYF

clone size: .
V gene: TRBV11-2
J gene: TRBJ1-2
D gene: .
CDR3 DNA: TGTGCCAGCAGCCATACGGGGGTTGATGGGAGCAGTGGCTACACCTTC
CDR3 protein: CASSHTGVDGSSGYTF

clone size: few
V gene: TRBV21-1
J gene: TRBJ2-4
D gene: .
CDR3 DNA: TGTGCCAGCAGTCGAAGACAGGGGGCAGGCAAAAACATTCAGTACTTC
CDR3 protein: CASSRRQGAGKNIQYF

clone size: .
V gene: TRBV5-1
J gene: TRBJ2-1
D gene: TRBD2
CDR3 DNA: TGCGCCAGCAGCTTGGGGCTAGCGGGGGCCATCAATGAGCAGTTCTTC
CDR3 protein: CASSLGLAGAINEQFF

clone size: .
V gene: TRBV11-3
J gene: TRBJ1-5
D gene: .
CDR3 DNA: TGTGCCAGCAGCCCCCAGGGGAGCAATCAGCCCCAGCATTTT
CDR3 protein: CASSPQGSNQPQHF

clone size: .
V gene: TRBV18
J gene: TRBJ2-2
D gene: .
CDR3 DNA: TGTGCCAGCTCCGAAAACAGGGAGCAGGACGGGGAGCTGTTTTTT
CDR3 protein: CASSENREQDGELFF

clone size: .
V gene: TRBV11-1
J gene: TRBJ2-7
D gene: .
CDR3 DNA: TGTGCCAGCAGCCGAGGGCAGTCCGGCGAGCAGTACTTC
CDR3 protein: CASSRGQSGEQYF

clone size: .
V gene: TRBV6-2/TRBV6-3
J gene: TRBJ1-2
D gene: TRBD1
CDR3 DNA: TGTGCCAGCAGTTACGACAGGGGGATATCTGGCTACACCTTC
CDR3 protein: CASSYDRGISGYTF

clone size: few
V gene: TRBV6-5
J gene: TRBJ2-7
D gene: .
CDR3 DNA: TGTGCCAGCTGGTTCGGGGGAGGCGGCCCCTACGAGCAGTACTTC
CDR3 protein: CASWFGGGGPYEQYF

clone size: .
V gene: TRBV25-1
J gene: TRBJ1-3
D gene: .
CDR3 DNA: TGTGCCAGCAGCCTAAACTCTGGAAACACCATATATTTT
CDR3 protein: CASSLNSGNTIYF

clone size: .
V gene: TRBV6-2/TRBV6-3
J gene: TRBJ2-6
D gene: .
CDR3 DNA: TGTGCCAGCAGTTCGGGACAAGCCTCTGGGGCCAACGTCCTGACTTTC
CDR3 protein: CASSSGQASGANVLTF

clone size: .
V gene: TRBV19
J gene: TRBJ1-5
D gene: .
CDR3 DNA: TGTGCCAGTCGACATAGCAATCAGCCCCAGCATTTT
CDR3 protein: CASRHSNQPQHF

clone size: .
V gene: TRBV9
J gene: TRBJ2-1
D gene: TRBD2
CDR3 DNA: TGTGCCAGCAGCCCAGAGGGACTAGCGGGAGGGAGCTCCTACAATGAGCAGTTCTTC
CDR3 protein: CASSPEGLAGGSSYNEQFF

clone size: .
V gene: TRBV6-6
J gene: TRBJ2-7
D gene: TRBD2
CDR3 DNA: TGTGCCAGCAGTTACCCCGGGGGGGGGAATACGTACGAGCAGTACTTC
CDR3 protein: CASSYPGGGNTYEQYF

clone size: .
V gene: TRBV12-5
J gene: TRBJ2-5
D gene: .
CDR3 DNA: TGTGCTAGTGGTGCCTCAGAATACCAAGAGACCCAGTACTTC
CDR3 protein: CASGASEYQETQYF

clone size: .
V gene: TRBV6-6
J gene: TRBJ2-7
D gene: .
CDR3 DNA: TGTGCCAGCAGCAGGGGCTCCTACGAGCAGTACTTC
CDR3 protein: CASSRGSYEQYF

clone size: .
V gene: TRBV9
J gene: TRBJ2-7
D gene: .
CDR3 DNA: TGTGCCAGCAGCGTAGCCCCGGCAGGGGACCACGAGCAGTACTTC
CDR3 protein: CASSVAPAGDHEQYF

clone size: .
V gene: TRBV7-2
J gene: TRBJ2-3
D gene: .
CDR3 DNA: TGTGCCAGCAGCTTAGGCGGGATAGGTACAGATACGCAGTATTTT
CDR3 protein: CASSLGGIGTDTQYF

clone size: .
V gene: TRBV7-3
J gene: TRBJ2-1
D gene: TRBD1
CDR3 DNA: TGTGCCAGCAGCTTAAGAGACAGGGCCTCCTACAATGAGCAGTTCTTC
CDR3 protein: CASSLRDRASYNEQFF

clone size: .
V gene: TRBV6-5
J gene: TRBJ1-5
D gene: TRBD1
CDR3 DNA: TGTGCCAGCAGTTACACAGGGGATCAGCCCCAGCATTTT
CDR3 protein: CASSYTGDQPQHF

clone size: .
V gene: TRBV6-4
J gene: TRBJ1-2
D gene: TRBD1
CDR3 DNA: TGTGCCAGCAGCGATACTGGGACAGTCGACTTCCATGGCTACACCTTC
CDR3 protein: CASSDTGTVDFHGYTF

clone size: few
V gene: TRBV9
J gene: TRBJ2-2
D gene: .
CDR3 DNA: TGTGCCAGCAGCGTTGTGGGACAATACACCGGGGAGCTGTTTTTT
CDR3 protein: CASSVVGQYTGELFF

clone size: .
V gene: TRBV30
J gene: TRBJ2-7
D gene: .
CDR3 DNA: TGTGCCTGGACTAAAAGCTCCTACGAGCAGTACTTC
CDR3 protein: CAWTKSSYEQYF

clone size: once
V gene: TRBV6-5
J gene: TRBJ2-2
D gene: .
CDR3 DNA: TGTGCCAGCAGCCTGGGGGGAGTCACCGGGGAGCTGTTTTTT
CDR3 protein: CASSLGGVTGELFF

clone size: .
V gene: TRBV5-4
J gene: TRBJ1-6
D gene: .
CDR3 DNA: TGTGCCAGCAGCTTGGATCCTGTCGGGATCTCCTATAATTCACCCCTCCACTTT
CDR3 protein: CASSLDPVGISYNSPLHF

clone size: .
V gene: TRBV5-6
J gene: TRBJ1-1
D gene: .
CDR3 DNA: TGTGCCAGCAGCTTGGGCAGACTTCAAGCTTTCTTT
CDR3 protein: CASSLGRLQAFF

clone size: .
V gene: TRBV28
J gene: TRBJ2-7
D gene: TRBD1
CDR3 DNA: TGTGCCAGCAGCCCCTTTTCATTTGTTGGGACAGGGGGTCGGGGGGAGCAGTACTTC
CDR3 protein: CASSPFSFVGTGGRGEQYF

clone size: .
V gene: TRBV30
J gene: TRBJ1-4
D gene: TRBD1
CDR3 DNA: TGTGCCTGGACCAGGGACAGCGAAAAACTGTTTTTT
CDR3 protein: CAWTRDSEKLFF

clone size: .
V gene: TRBV5-8
J gene: TRBJ1-6
D gene: .
CDR3 DNA: TGTGCCAGCTTATATACGGAGGATTTTTATTCACCCCTCCACTTT
CDR3 protein: CASLYTEDFYSPLHF

clone size: .
V gene: TRBV5-1
J gene: TRBJ2-7
D gene: TRBD2
CDR3 DNA: TGCGCCAGCAGCCTGAGCCCAGCGGGAGGAAAGACCTACGAGCAGTACTTC
CDR3 protein: CASSLSPAGGKTYEQYF

clone size: .
V gene: TRBV28
J gene: TRBJ2-6
D gene: TRBD1
CDR3 DNA: TGTGCCAGCAGTTTCCCCGACAGGGCCGGGGCCAACGTCCTGACTTTC
CDR3 protein: CASSFPDRAGANVLTF

clone size: .
V gene: TRBV5-1
J gene: TRBJ2-7
D gene: .
CDR3 DNA: TGCGCCAGCAGCAGAGACAGCGTCTACGAGCAGTACTTC
CDR3 protein: CASSRDSVYEQYF

clone size: .
V gene: TRBV28
J gene: TRBJ2-6
D gene: .
CDR3 DNA: TGTGCCAGCAGTTTTGAACTTGGGCAGGTCTCTGGGGCCAACGTCCTGACTTTC
CDR3 protein: CASSFELGQVSGANVLTF

clone size: .
V gene: TRBV15
J gene: TRBJ1-6
D gene: .
CDR3 DNA: TGTGCCACCAGCCCCCGGAGGGGTGATTCACCCCTCCACTTT
CDR3 protein: CATSPRRGDSPLHF

clone size: .
V gene: TRBV20-1
J gene: TRBJ2-7
D gene: .
CDR3 DNA: TGCAGTGCTACCCGGGGTGTCGAGCAGTACTTC
CDR3 protein: CSATRGVEQYF

clone size: few
V gene: TRBV4-3
J gene: TRBJ2-3
D gene: TRBD2
CDR3 DNA: TGCGCCAGCAGCCTACGTAGCGGGAGAGCAGATACGCAGTATTTT
CDR3 protein: CASSLRSGRADTQYF

clone size: .
V gene: TRBV7-8
J gene: TRBJ2-4
D gene: .
CDR3 DNA: TGTGCCAGCAGCTTAGGTTTACCCATGGGGCGCAAAAACATTCAGTACTTC
CDR3 protein: CASSLGLPMGRKNIQYF

clone size: once
V gene: TRBV7-9
J gene: TRBJ2-1
D gene: TRBD1
CDR3 DNA: TGTGCCAGCAGCACCCACAGGGGAGAGAGGACTGAGCAGTTCTTC
CDR3 protein: CASSTHRGERTEQFF

clone size: few
V gene: TRBV7-9
J gene: TRBJ1-5
D gene: TRBD1
CDR3 DNA: TGTGCCAGCAGCTTGCAACAGGGGCGCCAGCCCCAGCATTTT
CDR3 protein: CASSLQQGRQPQHF